These 30 T cell receptor beta chains came from one sample sequenced in a study of long-term antiretroviral therapy in people with HIV. The libraries were made with immunoSEQ v3.0 at survey level. Clones were read by immunoSEQ multiplex PCR, and TCRdb kept only the in-frame ones, dropping some. The sample includes about 29,000 clones, around 96% of them seen just once. Sequenced material: unsorted PBMCs, taken 5.3 years after starting antiretroviral therapy. The receptors shown here come from a man in his thirties or forties with HIV.

The rearrangement uses TRBV7-2 and TRBJ2-1; D is possibly TRBD1 (6 bases). The CDR3 spans 12 residues. CDR1 SGHTA and CDR2 FQGNSA come from the germline V gene. Deletions cut 6 bases from V and 8 bases from J, with 11 bases between. Here the CDR3 DNA reads TGTGCCAGCAGGAACTACAGGGATGAGCAGTTCTTC. Translating gives CASRNYRDEQFF. Based on the CDR3 plus reference TRBV7-2 and TRBJ2-1, the full variable domain is GAGVSQSPSNKVTEKGKDVELRCDPISGHTALYWYRQSLGQGLEFLIYFQGNSAPDKSGLPSDRFSAERTGGSVSTLTIQRTQQEDSAVYLCASRNYRDEQFFGPGTRLTVL.

The rearrangement joins TRBV28 to TRBJ2-7; 7 bases are shared with TRBD1. The CDR3 is 14 residues long. The germline V gene has CDR1 MDHEN and CDR2 SYDVKM. Trimming at V came to 5 bases and at J to 4 bases, leaving 8 bases not matched to a gene. CDR3 amino acids: CASSHRDRSYEQYF. The DNA of the CDR3 is TGTGCCAGCAGTCACCGGGACAGATCGTACGAGCAGTACTTC.

Note on this clone: Other DNA sequences within the sample encode an identical CDR3. CDR3 amino acids: CASSLGGLNTEAFF. The CDR3 DNA follows: TGCGCCAGCAGCTTGGGTGGCCTGAACACTGAAGCTTTCTTT. The V and J genes are TRBV5-1 and TRBJ1-1; no clear D gene. Germline V gives CDR1 SGHRS, CDR2 YFSETQ. V lost 0 bases to trimming and J lost 0 bases, with 6 bases between them. CDR3 size: 14 residues.

This chain uses TRBV29-1 with TRBJ2-5; tentatively, D is TRBD2 (5 bases). The CDR3 loop spans 13 amino acids. In germline, CDR1 is SQVTM, CDR2 ANQGSEA. Trimming took off 6 bases at V and 5 bases at J, with 16 bases between the two ends. CDR3 in DNA: TGCAGCGTAGCGGACTCCCCTGGTGAGACCCAGTACTTC. The encoded protein is CSVADSPGETQYF.

The chain employs TRBV29-1 and TRBJ2-2; the D gene is possibly TRBD2 (6 bases). Germline lookup yields CDR1 SQVTM and CDR2 ANQGSEA. Between the trimmed V and J ends, which lost 6 bases and 0 bases, there was a span of 11 bases. The length of the CDR3 is 14 residues. The CDR3 DNA sequence: TGCAGCGTGGGGGGTGTACCGAACACCGGGGAGCTGTTTTTT. It codes for CSVGGVPNTGELFF.

This chain links TRBV6-5 with TRBJ2-7; TRBD1 might be the D (5 bases). The V end lost 0 bases, the J end lost 3 bases, and 15 bases lay between the germline ends. The CDR3 is 16 residues long. CDR1 and CDR2 (germline): MNHEY, SVGAGI. The CDR3 loop reads CASSYSPTGRDYEQYF. CDR3 nucleotides: TGTGCCAGCAGTTACTCGCCGACGGGCAGGGACTACGAGCAGTACTTC.

This chain connects TRBV4-1 to TRBJ1-1, with D hard to call. The CDR3 has 13 amino acids. Germline CDR1 is MGHRA and CDR2 is YSYEKL. V lost 2 bases and J lost 6, with 10 bases in between. CDR3 in DNA: TGCGCCAGCAGCCAACCGGCCCAGGCTGAAGCTTTCTTT. Amino acid sequence: CASSQPAQAEAFF.

This rearrangement joins TRBV4-2 to TRBJ2-7; D uncertain. CDR3 length: 15 residues. V was clipped by 3 bases and J by 1 base, with 13 bases between them. Germline-derived CDR1 and CDR2 are LGHNA and YNFKEQ. The CDR3 DNA sequence: TGTGCCAGCAGCCAGGTTTTTCCGGAGTCCTACGAGCAGTACTTC. Translated: CASSQVFPESYEQYF.

The rearrangement uses TRBV5-1 and TRBJ2-5; 11 bases are shared with TRBD2. V lost 4 bases and J lost 4; bases outside the gene matches: 9. The CDR3 spans 16 residues. CDR1 is SGHRS, CDR2 YFSETQ, per germline. In DNA, the CDR3 is TGCGCCAGCAGCCTGGTAGCGGGGGGGCCGGTAGAGACCCAGTACTTC. Amino acid sequence: CASSLVAGGPVETQYF.

For the CDR3, the DNA is TGTGCCTGGAGTGCCGGACTAGCGGGGGTGAATGAGCAGTTCTTC. Translating it yields CAWSAGLAGVNEQFF. The chain has TRBV30 and TRBJ2-1, with TRBD2 identical over 13 bases. The CDR3 runs 15 residues. Germline V CDR1 and CDR2: GTSNPN, SVGIG (reference sequence). With 1 base clipped from V and 7 bases from J, the junction kept 4 bases outside the gene matches.

The rearrangement joins TRBV27 to TRBJ2-1; possibly TRBD2 for D (6 bases). Germline V gene data show CDR1 as MNHEY and CDR2 as SMNVEV (reference sequence). V lost 5 bases and J 4 bases, leaving 12 bases between the germline ends. CDR3 length equals 14 residues. The DNA of the CDR3 is TGTGCCAGCAGTCCGGGACTCCTATACAATGAGCAGTTCTTC. As protein: CASSPGLLYNEQFF.

V gene TRBV13 combines with J gene TRBJ1-6; a weak D match, TRBD1 (5 bases). Germline CDR1 PRHDT, CDR2 FYEKMQ (reference sequence). V lost 2 bases and J 7 bases, leaving 9 bases between the germline ends. There are 14 residues in the CDR3. The CDR3 nucleotides read TGTGCCAGCAGCTTAACGGGGACGAATTCACCCCTCCACTTT. Translating gives CASSLTGTNSPLHF.

The V gene is TRBV13, the J gene TRBJ1-2, with 7 bases matching TRBD1. Unmatched junction bases numbered 9, after V lost 1 base and J lost 7 bases. CDR3 length equals 15 residues. The V gene's germline CDR1 is PRHDT and CDR2 FYEKMQ (reference sequence). CDR3 protein: CASSLAPGAGGGYTF. The DNA for the CDR3 is TGTGCCAGCAGCTTAGCCCCTGGCGCAGGGGGTGGCTACACCTTC.

The rearrangement uses TRBV27 and TRBJ2-5; 9 bases are a match to TRBD2. The CDR3 spans 17 residues. Per the germline V gene, CDR1 is MNHEY and CDR2 is SMNVEV (reference sequence). Losses at the gene ends were 2 bases for V and 5 bases for J; bases not matched to a gene: 12. DNA for the CDR3: TGTGCCAGCAGTTTAGGCGGGAGGGCCTCAGGTTCGGAGACCCAGTACTTC. It specifies CASSLGGRASGSETQYF.

This clone was counted a few times. The chain recombines TRBV5-1 with TRBJ1-2; TRBD1 is a possible D gene (5 bases). CDR3 length: 18 amino acids. Germline V gene data show CDR1 as SGHRS and CDR2 as YFSETQ. V lost 3 bases to trimming and J lost 4 bases, with 25 bases between them. Here the CDR3 DNA reads TGCGCCAGCAGCTGGGGGTTTGGCAGTCTCACCCCCATCTATGGCTACACCTTC. Its protein is CASSWGFGSLTPIYGYTF.

The V gene is TRBV9, the J gene TRBJ1-5; 10 bases match TRBD1. Germline assignment: CDR1 SGDLS and CDR2 YYNGEE. J gave up 7 bases and V 4 bases, and 5 bases lay outside the gene matches. CDR3 size: 14 residues. CDR3 nucleotide sequence: TGTGCCAGCAGCCTCGGACAGGGGGGGCAGCCCCAGCATTTT. Translated: CASSLGQGGQPQHF.

The rearrangement joins TRBV7-9 to TRBJ1-2, with TRBD1 matching 7 bases. The ends lost 5 bases at V and 2 bases at J; junction bases unmatched: 11. Germline lookup yields CDR1 SEHNR and CDR2 FQNEAQ (reference sequence). CDR3 length: 16 amino acids. CDR3 bases: TGTGCCAGCAGCACATGGACAGGAACCTACAACTATGGCTACACCTTC. It yields the protein CASSTWTGTYNYGYTF.

The chain recombines TRBV9 with TRBJ1-6, with a weak D call TRBD1 (6 bases). CDR1 SGDLS and CDR2 YYNGEE come from the germline V gene. V was cut by 4 bases and J by 4 bases, with 12 bases left in between. This CDR3 region has 15 residues. The CDR3, as DNA: TGTGCCAGCAGCATCACAGGGTTGTATAATTCACCCCTCCACTTT. This translates into CASSITGLYNSPLHF.

V gene TRBV7-2 combines with J gene TRBJ1-3; D unresolved. Germline CDR1 SGHTA, CDR2 FQGNSA. The V end lost 1 base, the J end lost 0 bases, and 10 bases lay between the germline ends. This CDR3 has 16 residues. The CDR3 sequence is CASSLESPSSGNTIYF. CDR3 nucleotide sequence: TGTGCCAGCAGCTTAGAATCGCCGAGCTCTGGAAACACCATATATTTT.

The chain is built from TRBV30 and TRBJ1-6; D not certain. The CDR3 has 14 amino acids. The V gene's germline CDR1 is GTSNPN and CDR2 SVGIG (reference sequence). V was pared by 1 base and J by 11 bases, with 15 bases between. CDR3 residues: CAWSARIGRAPLHF. The CDR3 nucleotides are TGTGCCTGGAGTGCCCGAATAGGACGGGCACCCCTCCACTTT.

The rearrangement uses TRBV27 and TRBJ2-7; a weak D match, TRBD2 (5 bases). Trimming pared 6 bases from V and 3 bases from J, leaving 15 bases between. Germline V CDR1 and CDR2: MNHEY, SMNVEV (reference sequence). The CDR3 loop spans 14 amino acids. This CDR3 is CASRGTRASYEQYF. The DNA of the CDR3 is TGTGCCAGCAGGGGTACTAGGGCGAGCTACGAGCAGTACTTC.

DNA of the CDR3: TGCGCCAGCAGCCTGGCCGGGGAAGCTTTCTTT. Its protein is CASSLAGEAFF. The rearrangement links TRBV5-1 to TRBJ1-1; D gene uncertain. V was clipped by 4 bases and J by 8 bases, with 9 bases between them. Germline V gene sequence: CDR1 SGHRS, CDR2 YFSETQ. There are 11 residues in the CDR3.

The chain uses TRBV5-1 and TRBJ2-7, with D possibly called TRBD1 or TRBD2 (5 bases each). V lost 3 bases and J lost 6, with 16 bases in between. CDR3 size: 14 residues. From germline, CDR1 is SGHRS and CDR2 YFSETQ. The CDR3: CASSWGPHQSEQYF. CDR3 DNA sequence: TGCGCCAGCAGCTGGGGACCCCACCAAAGCGAGCAGTACTTC.

The J gene is TRBJ1-2, the V gene TRBV6-5; D uncertain. CDR1 MNHEY and CDR2 SVGAGI come from the germline V gene. Trimming shortened V by 6 bases and J by 7 bases, and 12 bases separated the two germline ends. The CDR3 length is 12 residues. The CDR3 spells CASRAMGFGYTF. Written as DNA, the CDR3 is TGTGCCAGCAGAGCGATGGGCTTTGGCTACACCTTC.

The chain has TRBV6-5 and TRBJ2-2, with D possibly TRBD2 on 5 matching bases. The CDR3 covers 14 residues. The germline gives CDR1 MNHEY, CDR2 SVGAGI. The V gene lost 0 bases and the J gene lost 8 bases, with 10 bases spanning the gap. Here the CDR3 DNA reads TGTGCCAGCAGTTACTCGGAGGAGTTAGGGGAGCTGTTTTTT. This sequence encodes CASSYSEELGELFF.

The gene calls are TRBV19 and TRBJ1-1; tentatively, D is TRBD1 (5 bases). The germline V gene encodes CDR1 LNHDA and CDR2 SQIVND (reference sequence). There are 15 residues in the CDR3. V lost 6 bases, J lost 1 base, and 15 bases lay in between. The CDR3 bases are TGTGCCAGTAGGGTACACCAGGGTGGGAACACTGAAGCTTTCTTT. Its protein is CASRVHQGGNTEAFF.

The V and J genes are TRBV5-3 and TRBJ2-3, with 10 bases identical to TRBD1. Being an ORF, TRBV5-3 has a function that is uncertain. Unmatched junction bases numbered 12, after V lost 1 base and J lost 4 bases. The CDR3 sequence is 18 residues long. The CDR3 DNA reads as TGTGCCAGAAGCTTGTGTTCACGGGACAGGGGCCGGGCAGATACGCAGTATTTT. It yields the protein CARSLCSRDRGRADTQYF.

This clone was found once. The chain recombines TRBV4-2 with TRBJ2-7, with TRBD1 matching over 9 bases. The V segment lost 5 bases and the J segment 6 bases; nucleotides outside the gene matches: 11. The CDR3 totals 15 residues. Per the germline V gene, CDR1 is LGHNA and CDR2 is YNFKEQ. The CDR3 loop reads CASSNRDREFSEQYF. CDR3 DNA: TGTGCCAGCAGCAACCGGGACAGGGAGTTTTCCGAGCAGTACTTC.

This clone was seen only once. The V and J genes are TRBV4-3 and TRBJ1-2; a weak D match, TRBD1 (6 bases). From germline, CDR1 is LGHNA and CDR2 YSLEER. This CDR3 has 17 residues. Trimming stripped 0 bases from V and 4 bases from J, with 18 bases between. CDR3 DNA: TGCGCCAGCAGCCAAGACTCTCGGGCAGGGGCCGGCTATGGCTACACCTTC. This translates into CASSQDSRAGAGYGYTF.

V and J are TRBV9 and TRBJ2-3; D possibly corresponds to TRBD2 (5 bases). The CDR3 is 15 residues long. With 1 base removed from V and 1 base from J, the gap between germline ends came to 10 bases. Germline CDR1 reads SGDLS; CDR2 reads YYNGEE. CDR3 sequence: CASSVYTGGTDTQYF. CDR3 nucleotide sequence: TGTGCCAGCAGCGTATACACCGGGGGCACAGATACGCAGTATTTT.